The present entry profiles one T cell receptor (beta chain) with its context. Its cognate antigen has yet to be identified. Base qualities are missing; no much larger clone stands one base away. Healthy HIV-negative adults with no recently reported acute infections or vaccinations were included as donors. Every donor was a Caucasian adult living in Nashville, Tennessee, USA. Magnetic negative selection was used to enrich CD4+ T cells, after which naive cells were positively selected on CD45RA and the negative fraction became the memory subset. Blood was obtained by leukapheresis, after which PBMCs were separated by Ficoll-Histopaque density gradient centrifugation and cryopreserved in liquid nitrogen vapor phase. Analytical flow cytometry was used to check the purity and quantity of each magnetically sorted T cell population. From each sorted fraction, genomic DNA was isolated and quantified by UV absorbance on a Nanodrop 2000c.

The germline V gene encodes CDR1 MDHEN and CDR2 SYDVKM. V was cut back by 4 bases and J by 8 bases, leaving a gap of 14 bases between them. Counted from cysteine to phenylalanine, this CDR3 has 13 amino acids. Of all the DNA, just the CDR3 is kept, 39 bases in frame from base 1. This sample was included in a study of shared clonotypes between healthy human individuals (dated by TCRdb to 2019 to 2021). Study-wide context: The cohort comprised a couple of women and a few men aged 18 to 49 years. For each donor, CD4 naive and CD4 memory were each given three plates, CD8 naive was given two plates, and CD8 memory was given one plate. The study deeply sequenced blood TCR repertoires of about 5 healthy adults to estimate repertoire size and the extent of clonotype sharing between individuals. Libraries were prepared and TCR repertoires were sequenced by different laboratories using diverse techniques, in order to increase sequencing depth and limit assay-specific biases. Between about 0.85 and 9.5 billion PBMCs per donor were obtained by leukapheresis.

Results and caveats for the whole study, not just this receptor: The genetic and exposure-history diversity represented was limited by the small number of donors. Incomplete sequencing was indicated by rarefaction of sorted-subset datasets, despite the large sequencing depth. Estimated clonotype richness was generally larger for naive than for memory subsets. Compared with non-shared clonotypes, clonotypes shared by all four sorted-subset donors had higher generation probabilities. Only blood was sampled, and tissue TCR repertoires likely differ from those in blood. Across a handful of donors, about 4.5% of naive CD4, around 3.3% of naive CD8, 2.3% of memory CD4, and over 0.35% of memory CD8 clonotypes were shared. Pairwise subsampling indicated that sequencing depth was expected to affect the degree of clonotype sharing among donors.

TCR CDR3 regions were amplified from genomic DNA by multiplex PCR using the deep immunoSEQ assay. Extracted genomic DNA from each cell subset was distributed evenly across all wells of several immunoSEQ 96-well plates, and each plate was treated as a replicate. For sorted subsets, roughly 200 ng of genomic DNA, equivalent to tens of thousands of T cell genomes, went into each replicate PCR. Purified libraries were measured with a Qubit 3.0 fluorometer, size-checked on a Bioanalyzer 2100, and measured again with the KAPA Library Quantification kit. Every immunoSEQ 96-well plate was sequenced on a dedicated single-read 150-cycle Illumina NextSeq 550 flow cell. Processing in the source paper ran as follows. Because the immunoSEQ output included only junctional sequences and no quality scores, the filtering could not be the same as the filtering used for full-length reads. Sequences were annotated with PyIR, a Python wrapper for IgBLAST v1.9, and V/J genes and CDR3 were assigned using IMGT germline references. Reads were filtered out if the reads had weak V/J assignments (E-value above 1e-6), no CDR3, stop codons, out-of-frame junctions, or ambiguous translated residues. V3J clonotypes were defined by identical inferred V gene, J gene, and CDR3 amino acid sequence. Percentage overlap between repertoires was calculated by dividing the number of shared unique clonotypes by the size of the smaller repertoire. RTK rarefaction, the Chao1 estimator, and Recon v2.1 estimates of unobserved clonotypes were used to assess repertoire richness. Generation probabilities for all TCRbeta clonotypes obtained by the gDNA method from a handful of donors were computed using OLGA. The source is immuneACCESS, and TCRdb retained only in-frame sequences with V and J called. Part of the clones is not carried over; for the studies checked, unresolved V genes explain less than half of this, and the remainder is unexplained. That table gives V, J and clone size, and the DNA gave D and trimming. The sample table lists 950,000 to 1,100,000 clones, approximately 80% of them with a count of one. The ten biggest clones cover more than 0.55% of the sample.

This receptor was identified in a man between 18 and 35 years old in good health. Some clones in this sample may be carry-over from other donors' samples. The chain is made from TRBV28 and TRBJ1-2, with no confidently assigned D gene. Sequenced material: memory CD4+ T cells from PBMCs. This sample's cell subset or site label indicates: CD45RA-negative fraction. The nucleotide sequence reads TGTGCCAGCAGTTGGCGGCGACCCTTGGGCTACACCTTC. Its protein is CASSWRRPLGYTF.